This TCR beta chain was identified during a study of Ad26.COV2.S vaccination and SARS-CoV-2 variants. For the study at large: Once, or twice with 56 days between doses, Ad26.COV2.S was given intramuscularly. Whole-study findings and limits: It was reported that spike-specific CD8+ and CD4+ T cell responses were substantially broad after vaccination. The analyses of TCR breadth and depth may have understated the size of total T cell responses.

Some clones are missing from TCRdb's copy, which holds only in-frame ones; the method was immunoSEQ multiplex PCR. The sample lists some 270,000 clones; roughly 87% were seen once. Specified treatment: about 20 received Ad26.COV2.S at low or high dose, single or two shots; 5 received placebo; per-sample allocation not given. Sampling was done on day 63 after the first vaccine or placebo injection. Its platform was an Ad26 vector, and its expressed antigen was Wuhan-strain SARS-CoV-2 spike. As concerns this clone: The target antigen is unknown.

V was pared by 5 bases and J by 3 bases, with 2 bases of the junction left unmatched. CDR3 length: 15 amino acids. Germline values: CDR1 MGHRA, CDR2 YSYEKL. The sequence was obtained from a person aged 18-60 years who received the Ad26.COV2.S COVID-19 vaccine or a placebo. The V and J genes are TRBV4-1 and TRBJ2-2; TRBD2 aligns across 11 bases. Sequenced material: peripheral blood, taken in a trial of Ad26.COV2.S vaccine versus placebo. CDR3 amino acids: CASSLLAGDTGELFF. In DNA, the CDR3 is TGCGCCAGCAGCTTACTAGCGGGGGACACCGGGGAGCTGTTTTTT.